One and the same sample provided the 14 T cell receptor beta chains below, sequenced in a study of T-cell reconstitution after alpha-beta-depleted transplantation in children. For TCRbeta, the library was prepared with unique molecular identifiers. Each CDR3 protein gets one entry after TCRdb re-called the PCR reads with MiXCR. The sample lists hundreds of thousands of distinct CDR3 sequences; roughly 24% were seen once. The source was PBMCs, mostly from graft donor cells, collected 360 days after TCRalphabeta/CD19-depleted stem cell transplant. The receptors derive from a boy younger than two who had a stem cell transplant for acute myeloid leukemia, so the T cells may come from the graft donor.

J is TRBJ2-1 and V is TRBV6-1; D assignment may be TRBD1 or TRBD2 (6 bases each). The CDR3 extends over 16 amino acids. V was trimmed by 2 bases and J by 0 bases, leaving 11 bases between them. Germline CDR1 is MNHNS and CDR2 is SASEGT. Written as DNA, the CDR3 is TGTGCCAGCAGTGAATCGGGGGCTAGCTCCTACAATGAGCAGTTCTTC. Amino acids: CASSESGASSYNEQFF.

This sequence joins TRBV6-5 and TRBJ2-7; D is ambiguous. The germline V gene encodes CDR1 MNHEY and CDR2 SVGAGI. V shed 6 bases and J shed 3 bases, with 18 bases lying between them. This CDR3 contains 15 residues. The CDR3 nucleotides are TGTGCCAGCAGCCTCGCAGGCGGCGGCAACTACGAGCAGTACTTC. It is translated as CASSLAGGGNYEQYF.

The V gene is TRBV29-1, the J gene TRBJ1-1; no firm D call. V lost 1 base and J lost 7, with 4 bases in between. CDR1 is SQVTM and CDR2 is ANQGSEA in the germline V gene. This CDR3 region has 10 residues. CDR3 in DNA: TGCAGCGTTGAAGCACTTGAAGCTTTCTTT. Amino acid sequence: CSVEALEAFF.

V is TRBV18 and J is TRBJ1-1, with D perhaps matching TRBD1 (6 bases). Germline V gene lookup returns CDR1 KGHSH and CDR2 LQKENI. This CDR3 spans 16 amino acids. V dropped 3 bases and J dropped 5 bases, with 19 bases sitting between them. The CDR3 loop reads CASSPISGGAETEAFF. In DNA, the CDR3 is TGTGCCAGCTCACCCATCTCTGGGGGGGCAGAGACTGAAGCTTTCTTT.

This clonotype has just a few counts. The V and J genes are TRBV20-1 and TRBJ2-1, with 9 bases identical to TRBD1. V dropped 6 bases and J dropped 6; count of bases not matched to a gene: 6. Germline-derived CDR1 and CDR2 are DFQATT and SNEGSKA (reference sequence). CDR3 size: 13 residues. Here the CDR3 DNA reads TGCAGTGCCTTTCGGGACAGGGTCAATGAGCAGTTCTTC. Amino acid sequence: CSAFRDRVNEQFF.

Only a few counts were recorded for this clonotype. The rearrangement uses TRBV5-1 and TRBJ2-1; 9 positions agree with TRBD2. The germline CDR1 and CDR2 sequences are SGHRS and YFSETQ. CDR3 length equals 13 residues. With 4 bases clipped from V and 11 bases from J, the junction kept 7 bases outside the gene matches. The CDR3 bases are TGCGCCAGCAGCAAGATAGCGGGGGATCAGCAGTTCTTC. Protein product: CASSKIAGDQQFF.

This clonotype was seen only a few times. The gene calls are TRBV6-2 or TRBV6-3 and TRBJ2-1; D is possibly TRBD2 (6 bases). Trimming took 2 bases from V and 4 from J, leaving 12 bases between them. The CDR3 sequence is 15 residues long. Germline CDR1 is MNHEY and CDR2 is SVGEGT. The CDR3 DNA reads TGTGCCAGCAGTTACCCGCTAGCGAGGTACAATGAGCAGTTCTTC. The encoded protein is CASSYPLARYNEQFF.

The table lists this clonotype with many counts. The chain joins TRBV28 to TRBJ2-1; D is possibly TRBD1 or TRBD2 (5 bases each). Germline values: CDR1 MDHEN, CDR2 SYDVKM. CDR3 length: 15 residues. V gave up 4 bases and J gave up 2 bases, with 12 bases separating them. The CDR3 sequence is CASSYSGRPYNEQFF. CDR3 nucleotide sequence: TGTGCCAGCAGTTACTCGGGACGGCCCTACAATGAGCAGTTCTTC.

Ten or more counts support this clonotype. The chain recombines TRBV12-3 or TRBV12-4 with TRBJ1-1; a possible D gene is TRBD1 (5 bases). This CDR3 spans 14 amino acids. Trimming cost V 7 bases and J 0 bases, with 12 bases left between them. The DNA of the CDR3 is TGTGCCAGCAAACTGACAGTAATGAACACTGAAGCTTTCTTT. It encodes CASKLTVMNTEAFF.

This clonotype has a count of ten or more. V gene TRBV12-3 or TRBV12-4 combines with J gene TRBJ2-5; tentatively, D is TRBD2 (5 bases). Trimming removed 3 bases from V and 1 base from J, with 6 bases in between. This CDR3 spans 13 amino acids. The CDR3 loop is CASSLGVQETQYF. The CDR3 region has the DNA TGTGCCAGCAGTTTGGGAGTCCAAGAGACCCAGTACTTC.

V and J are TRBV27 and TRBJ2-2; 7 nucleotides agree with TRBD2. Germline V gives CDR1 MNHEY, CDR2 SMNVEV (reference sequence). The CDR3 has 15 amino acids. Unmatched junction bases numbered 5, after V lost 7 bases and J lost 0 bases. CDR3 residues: CASTREGPNTGELFF. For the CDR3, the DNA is TGTGCCAGCACCAGGGAGGGGCCGAACACCGGGGAGCTGTTTTTT.

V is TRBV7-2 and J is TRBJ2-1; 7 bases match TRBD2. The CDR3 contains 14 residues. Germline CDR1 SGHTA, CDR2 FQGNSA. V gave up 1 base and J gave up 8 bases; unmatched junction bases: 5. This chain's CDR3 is CASSLGGGWDEQFF. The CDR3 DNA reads TGTGCCAGCAGCTTAGGGGGGGGTTGGGATGAGCAGTTCTTC.

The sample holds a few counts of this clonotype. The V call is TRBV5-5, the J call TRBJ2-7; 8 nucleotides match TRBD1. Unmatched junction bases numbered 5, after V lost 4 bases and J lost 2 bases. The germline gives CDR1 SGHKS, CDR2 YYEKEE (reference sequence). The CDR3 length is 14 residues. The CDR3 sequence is CASSDGQGPYEQYF. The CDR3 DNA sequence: TGTGCCAGCAGCGACGGACAGGGCCCCTACGAGCAGTACTTC.

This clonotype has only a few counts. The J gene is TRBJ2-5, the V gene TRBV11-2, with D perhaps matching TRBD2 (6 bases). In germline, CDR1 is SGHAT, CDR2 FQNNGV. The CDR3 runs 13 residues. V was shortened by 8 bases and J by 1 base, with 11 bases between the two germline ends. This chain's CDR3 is CASAAGGQETQYF. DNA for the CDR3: TGTGCCAGCGCAGCGGGCGGCCAAGAGACCCAGTACTTC.